This TCR beta chain was documented in a study of T cell changes during pregnancy in multiple sclerosis. The CDR3 is 20 amino acids. J was trimmed by 1 base and V by 2 bases; bases with no gene match: 11. Germline-derived CDR1 and CDR2 are SGHKS and YYEKEE (reference sequence). Clones were read by immunoSEQ multiplex PCR, and TCRdb kept only the in-frame ones, dropping some. This sample has more than 75,000 clones, with about 94% found just once. This chain uses TRBV5-5 with TRBJ2-5; 16 bases line up with TRBD2. The sample in question was peripheral blood, obtained in the third trimester of pregnancy. This receptor was obtained from a female donor with multiple sclerosis, enrolled in a pregnancy study. The CDR3 spells CASSFLPGTSGGDIQETQYF. The CDR3 DNA reads as TGTGCCAGCAGCTTTCTTCCCGGGACTAGCGGGGGGGATATCCAAGAGACCCAGTACTTC. The variable domain in full, completed from reference TRBV5-5 and TRBJ2-5, reads DAGVTQSPTHLIKTRGQQVTLRCSPISGHKSVSWYQQVLGQGPQFIFQYYEKEERGRGNFPDRFSARQFPNYSSELNVNALLLGDSALYLCASSFLPGTSGGDIQETQYFGPGTRLLVL.